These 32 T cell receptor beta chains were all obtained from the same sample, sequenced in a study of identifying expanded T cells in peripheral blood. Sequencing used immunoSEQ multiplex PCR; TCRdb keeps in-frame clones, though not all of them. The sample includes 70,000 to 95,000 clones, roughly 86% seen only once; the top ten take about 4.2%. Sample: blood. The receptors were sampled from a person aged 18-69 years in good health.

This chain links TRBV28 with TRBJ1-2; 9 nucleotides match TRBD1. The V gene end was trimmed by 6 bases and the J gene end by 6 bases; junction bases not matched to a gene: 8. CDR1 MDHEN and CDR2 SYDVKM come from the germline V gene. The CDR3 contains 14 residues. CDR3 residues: CASSRITGGDGYTF. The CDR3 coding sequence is TGTGCCAGCAGCCGCATTACAGGGGGCGATGGCTACACCTTC.

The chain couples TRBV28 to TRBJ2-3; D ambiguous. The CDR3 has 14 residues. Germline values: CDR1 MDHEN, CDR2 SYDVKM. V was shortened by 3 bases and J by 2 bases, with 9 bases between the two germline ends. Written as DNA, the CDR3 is TGTGCCAGCAGTTTGAGTACGAACACAGATACGCAGTATTTT. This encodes CASSLSTNTDTQYF.

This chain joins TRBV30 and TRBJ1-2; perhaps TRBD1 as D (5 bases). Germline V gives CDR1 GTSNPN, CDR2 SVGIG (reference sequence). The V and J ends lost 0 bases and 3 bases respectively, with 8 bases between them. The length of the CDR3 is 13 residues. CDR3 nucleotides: TGTGCCTGGAGTGTACTGGGGGACTATGGCTACACCTTC. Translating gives CAWSVLGDYGYTF.

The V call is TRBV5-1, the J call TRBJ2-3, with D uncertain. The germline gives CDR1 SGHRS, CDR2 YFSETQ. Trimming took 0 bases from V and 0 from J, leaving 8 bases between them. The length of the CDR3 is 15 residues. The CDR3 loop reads CASSLVGLSTDTQYF. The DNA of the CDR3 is TGCGCCAGCAGCTTGGTAGGGCTTAGCACAGATACGCAGTATTTT.

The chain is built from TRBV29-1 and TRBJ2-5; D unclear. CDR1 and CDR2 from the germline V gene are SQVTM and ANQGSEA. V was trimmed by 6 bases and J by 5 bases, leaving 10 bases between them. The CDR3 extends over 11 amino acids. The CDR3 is CSVRFGETQYF. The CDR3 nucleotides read TGCAGCGTCCGATTCGGGGAGACCCAGTACTTC.

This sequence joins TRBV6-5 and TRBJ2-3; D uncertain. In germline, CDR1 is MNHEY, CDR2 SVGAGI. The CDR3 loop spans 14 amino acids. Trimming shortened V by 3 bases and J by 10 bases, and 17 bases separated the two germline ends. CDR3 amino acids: CASSYGYERVSQYF. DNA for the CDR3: TGTGCCAGCAGTTATGGGTACGAGCGCGTATCGCAGTATTTT.

CDR3 DNA: TGTGCCAGCAGCCTGGGACTAGCAGGAGAGACCCAGTACTTC. Its protein is CASSLGLAGETQYF. The rearrangement links TRBV5-4 to TRBJ2-5, with 9 bases aligning to TRBD2. The CDR3 loop spans 14 amino acids. V gave up 4 bases and J gave up 4 bases; unmatched junction bases: 5. Looked up from germline, CDR1 is SGHNT and CDR2 is YYREEE (reference sequence).

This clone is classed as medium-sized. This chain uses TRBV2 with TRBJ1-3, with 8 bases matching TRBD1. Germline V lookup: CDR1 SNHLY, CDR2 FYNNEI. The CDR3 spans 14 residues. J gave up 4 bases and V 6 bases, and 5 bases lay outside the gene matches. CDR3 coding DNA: TGTGCCAGCAGATGGACAGGGAGGGGAAACACCATATATTTT. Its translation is CASRWTGRGNTIYF.

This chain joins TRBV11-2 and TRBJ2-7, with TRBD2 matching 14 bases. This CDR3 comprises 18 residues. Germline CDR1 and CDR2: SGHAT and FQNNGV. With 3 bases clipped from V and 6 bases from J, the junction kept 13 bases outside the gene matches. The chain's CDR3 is CASSFRGLAGGLHGEQYF. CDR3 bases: TGTGCCAGCAGCTTCCGCGGACTAGCGGGGGGCCTACACGGCGAGCAGTACTTC.

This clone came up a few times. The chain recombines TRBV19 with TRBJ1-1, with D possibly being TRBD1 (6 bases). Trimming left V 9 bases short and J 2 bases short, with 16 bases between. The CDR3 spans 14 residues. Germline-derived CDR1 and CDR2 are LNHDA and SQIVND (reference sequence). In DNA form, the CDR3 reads TGTGCCAGCCTACCGACAGGACACAACACTGAAGCTTTCTTT. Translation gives CASLPTGHNTEAFF.

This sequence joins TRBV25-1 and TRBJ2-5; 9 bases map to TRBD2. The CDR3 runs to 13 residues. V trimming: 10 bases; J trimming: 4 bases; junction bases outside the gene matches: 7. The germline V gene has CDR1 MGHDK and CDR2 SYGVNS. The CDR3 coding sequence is TGTGCCACCGAACTGCGGGAGGGAGAGACCCAGTACTTC. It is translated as CATELREGETQYF.

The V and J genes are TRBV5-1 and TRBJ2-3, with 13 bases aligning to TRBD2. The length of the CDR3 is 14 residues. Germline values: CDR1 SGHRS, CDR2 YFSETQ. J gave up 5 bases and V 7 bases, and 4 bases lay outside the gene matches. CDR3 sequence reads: CASGLAGALDTQYF. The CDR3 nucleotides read TGCGCCAGCGGACTAGCGGGGGCTTTAGATACGCAGTATTTT.

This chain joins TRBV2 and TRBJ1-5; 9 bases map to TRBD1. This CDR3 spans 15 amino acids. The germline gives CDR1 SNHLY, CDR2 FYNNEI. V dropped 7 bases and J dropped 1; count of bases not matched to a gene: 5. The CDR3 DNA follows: TGTGCCAGCATTATGGGACAGGGAAGCAATCAGCCCCAGCATTTT. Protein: CASIMGQGSNQPQHF.

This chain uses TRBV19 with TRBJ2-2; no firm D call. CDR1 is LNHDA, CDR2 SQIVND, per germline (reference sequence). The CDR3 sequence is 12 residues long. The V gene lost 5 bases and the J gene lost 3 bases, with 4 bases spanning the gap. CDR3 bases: TGTGCCAGTAGTCCCTACACCGGGGAGCTGTTTTTT. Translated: CASSPYTGELFF.

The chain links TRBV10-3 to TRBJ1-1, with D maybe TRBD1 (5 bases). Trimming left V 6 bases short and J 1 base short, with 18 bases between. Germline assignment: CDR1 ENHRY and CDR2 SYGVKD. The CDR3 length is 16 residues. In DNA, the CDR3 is TGTGCCATCAGAGGAGCCTTGGGACTGTCGAACACTGAAGCTTTCTTT. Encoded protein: CAIRGALGLSNTEAFF.

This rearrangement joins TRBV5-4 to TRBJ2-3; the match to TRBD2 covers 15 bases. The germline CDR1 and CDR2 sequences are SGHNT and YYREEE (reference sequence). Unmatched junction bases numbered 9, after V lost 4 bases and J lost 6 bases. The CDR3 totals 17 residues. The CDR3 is CASSPGPGLAGGDTQYF. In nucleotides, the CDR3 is TGTGCCAGCAGCCCGGGGCCGGGACTAGCGGGAGGTGATACGCAGTATTTT.

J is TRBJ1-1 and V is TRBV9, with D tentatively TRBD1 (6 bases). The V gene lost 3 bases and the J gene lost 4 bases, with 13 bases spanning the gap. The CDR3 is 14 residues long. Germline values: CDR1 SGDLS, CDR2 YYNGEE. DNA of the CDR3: TGTGCCAGCAGCGCGGGGGCCCTGGCCACTGAAGCTTTCTTT. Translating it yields CASSAGALATEAFF.

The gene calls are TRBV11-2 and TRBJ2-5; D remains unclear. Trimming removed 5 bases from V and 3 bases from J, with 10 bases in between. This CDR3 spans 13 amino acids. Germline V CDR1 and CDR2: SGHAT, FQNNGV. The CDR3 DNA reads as TGTGCCAGCAGCCAGACTGGTAAAGAGACCCAGTACTTC. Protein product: CASSQTGKETQYF. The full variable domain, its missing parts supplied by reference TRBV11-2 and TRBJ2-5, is EAGVAQSPRYKIIEKRQSVAFWCNPISGHATLYWYQQILGQGPKLLIQFQNNGVVDDSQLPKDRFSAERLKGVDSTLKIQPAKLEDSAVYLCASSQTGKETQYFGPGTRLLVL.

The CDR3 spells CASRGDRGRDEQFF. CDR3 in DNA: TGCGCCAGCAGAGGGGACAGGGGGCGCGACGAGCAGTTCTTC. The rearrangement links TRBV5-1 to TRBJ2-1; TRBD1 aligns across 12 bases. The CDR3 spans 14 residues. Germline CDR1 is SGHRS and CDR2 is YFSETQ. Unmatched junction bases numbered 7, after V lost 5 bases and J lost 10 bases.

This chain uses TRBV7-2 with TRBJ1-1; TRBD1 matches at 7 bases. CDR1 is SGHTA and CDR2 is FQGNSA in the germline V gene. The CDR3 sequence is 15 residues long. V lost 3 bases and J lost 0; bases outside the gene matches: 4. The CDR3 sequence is CASSFPDRVNTEAFF. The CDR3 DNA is TGTGCCAGCAGCTTTCCCGACAGGGTGAACACTGAAGCTTTCTTT.

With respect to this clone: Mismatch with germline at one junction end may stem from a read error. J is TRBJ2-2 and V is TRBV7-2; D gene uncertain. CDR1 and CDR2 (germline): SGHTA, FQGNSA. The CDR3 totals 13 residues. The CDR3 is CASSLGWGGELFF. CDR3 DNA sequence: TGTGCCAGCAGTTTAGGGTGGGGAGGGGAGCTGTTTTTT.

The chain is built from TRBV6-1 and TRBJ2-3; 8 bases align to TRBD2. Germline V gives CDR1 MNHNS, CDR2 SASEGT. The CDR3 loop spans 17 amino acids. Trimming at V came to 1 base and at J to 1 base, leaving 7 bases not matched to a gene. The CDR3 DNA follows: TGTGCCAGCAGTGAAGGGGCCGGGGGGGCCGGCACAGATACGCAGTATTTT. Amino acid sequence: CASSEGAGGAGTDTQYF.

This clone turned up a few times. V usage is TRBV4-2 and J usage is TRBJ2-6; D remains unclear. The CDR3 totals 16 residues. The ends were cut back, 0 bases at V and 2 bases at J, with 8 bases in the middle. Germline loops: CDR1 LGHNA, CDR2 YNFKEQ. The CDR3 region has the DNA TGTGCCAGCAGCCAAGATTCGAGTGCTGGGGCCAACGTCCTGACTTTC. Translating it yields CASSQDSSAGANVLTF.

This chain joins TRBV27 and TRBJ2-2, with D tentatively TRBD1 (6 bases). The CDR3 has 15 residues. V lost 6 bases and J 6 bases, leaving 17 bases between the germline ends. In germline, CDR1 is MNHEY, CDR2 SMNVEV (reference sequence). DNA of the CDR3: TGTGCCAGCAGCTCAACAGGGAATAGGGCCGGGGAGCTGTTTTTT. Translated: CASSSTGNRAGELFF.

The CDR3 is CASSLGQDNEQFF. DNA for the CDR3: TGCGCCAGCAGCTTGGGACAGGACAATGAGCAGTTCTTC. The rearrangement links TRBV5-1 to TRBJ2-1, with D perhaps matching TRBD1 (6 bases). CDR3 length: 13 amino acids. The ends were cut back, 0 bases at V and 5 bases at J, with 6 bases in the middle. Germline V gene data show CDR1 as SGHRS and CDR2 as YFSETQ. The entire variable domain, with the rest obtained from reference TRBV5-1 and TRBJ2-1, is as follows: KAGVTQTPRYLIKTRGQQVTLSCSPISGHRSVSWYQQTPGQGLQFLFEYFSETQRNKGNFPGRFSGRQFSNSRSEMNVSTLELGDSALYLCASSLGQDNEQFFGPGTRLTVL.

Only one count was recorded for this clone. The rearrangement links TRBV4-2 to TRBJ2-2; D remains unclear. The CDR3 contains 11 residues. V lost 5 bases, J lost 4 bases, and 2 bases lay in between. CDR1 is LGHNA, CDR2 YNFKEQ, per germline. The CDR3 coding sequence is TGTGCCAGCAGCGGCACCGGGGAGCTGTTTTTT. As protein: CASSGTGELFF.

CDR3 loop: CAWSGTGKVEKLFF. For the CDR3, the DNA is TGTGCCTGGAGTGGGACAGGGAAGGTTGAAAAACTGTTTTTT. V and J are TRBV30 and TRBJ1-4, with 8 bases fitting TRBD1. Looked up from germline, CDR1 is GTSNPN and CDR2 is SVGIG (reference sequence). Trimming removed 1 base from V and 7 bases from J; junction bases left unmatched: 5. The CDR3 covers 14 residues.

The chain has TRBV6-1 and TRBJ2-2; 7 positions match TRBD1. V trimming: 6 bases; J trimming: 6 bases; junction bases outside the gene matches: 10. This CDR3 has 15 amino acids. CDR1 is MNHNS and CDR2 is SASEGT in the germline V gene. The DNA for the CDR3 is TGTGCCAGCAGACGACAGGGAGTCAGCGCCGGGGAGCTGTTTTTT. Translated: CASRRQGVSAGELFF.

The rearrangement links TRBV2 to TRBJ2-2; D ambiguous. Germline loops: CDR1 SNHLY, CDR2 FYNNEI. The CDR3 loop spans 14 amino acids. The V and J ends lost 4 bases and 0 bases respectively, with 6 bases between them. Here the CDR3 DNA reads TGTGCCAGCAGTGCAAGAACGAACACCGGGGAGCTGTTTTTT. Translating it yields CASSARTNTGELFF.

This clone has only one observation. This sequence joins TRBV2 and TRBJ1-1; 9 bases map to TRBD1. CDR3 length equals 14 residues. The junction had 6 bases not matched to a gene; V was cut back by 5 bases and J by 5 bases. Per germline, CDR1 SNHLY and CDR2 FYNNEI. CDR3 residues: CASSIQGAWTEAFF. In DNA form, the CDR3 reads TGTGCCAGCAGTATACAGGGGGCTTGGACTGAAGCTTTCTTT.

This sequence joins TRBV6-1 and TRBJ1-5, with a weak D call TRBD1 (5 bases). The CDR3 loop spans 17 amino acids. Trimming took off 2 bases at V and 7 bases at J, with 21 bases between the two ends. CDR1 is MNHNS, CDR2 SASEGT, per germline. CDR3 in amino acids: CASSEPTRDLGRQPQHF. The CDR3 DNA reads TGTGCCAGCAGTGAACCTACCCGGGACCTAGGGAGACAGCCCCAGCATTTT.

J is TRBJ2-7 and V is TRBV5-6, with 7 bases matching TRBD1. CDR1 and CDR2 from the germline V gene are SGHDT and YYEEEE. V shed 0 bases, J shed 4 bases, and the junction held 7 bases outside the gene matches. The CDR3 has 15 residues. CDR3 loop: CASSLAGTDLYEQYF. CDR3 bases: TGTGCCAGCAGCTTGGCCGGGACAGACCTTTACGAGCAGTACTTC.